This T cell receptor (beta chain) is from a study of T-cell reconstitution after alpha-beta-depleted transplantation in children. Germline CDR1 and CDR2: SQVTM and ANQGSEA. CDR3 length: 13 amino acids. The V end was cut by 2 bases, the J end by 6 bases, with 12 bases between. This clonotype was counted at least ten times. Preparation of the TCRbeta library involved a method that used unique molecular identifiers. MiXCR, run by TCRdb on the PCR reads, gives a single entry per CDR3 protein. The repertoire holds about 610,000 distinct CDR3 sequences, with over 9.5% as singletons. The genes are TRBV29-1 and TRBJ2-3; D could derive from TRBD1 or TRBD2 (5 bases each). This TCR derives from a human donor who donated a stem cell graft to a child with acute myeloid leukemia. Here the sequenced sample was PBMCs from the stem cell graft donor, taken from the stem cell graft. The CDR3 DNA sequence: TGCAGCGTTGAAAGAGGGGCGGGCGATACGCAGTATTTT. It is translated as CSVERGAGDTQYF.